Listed below are T cell receptor beta chains from one sample, sequenced in a study of cytomegalovirus exposure and HLA in healthy donors. Generated by immunoSEQ multiplex PCR, the TCRdb table keeps only in-frame clones and is missing some. Of about 56,000 clones listed, 93% are singletons. The source material was PBMCs. Receptors originate from a woman between 18 and 30 years old in good health and CMV-seropositive. Both conserved end residues are part of each CDR3. The D gene is left open where the match is weak.

CDR3	DNA	D	J	V
CASSLPAGGQELFF	TGTGCCAGCAGCTTACCAGCGGGGGGCCAGGAGCTGTTTTTT	TRBD2	TRBJ2-2	TRBV9
CASPTGVATEAFF	TGTGCCTCTCCGACAGGGGTGGCCACTGAAGCTTTCTTT	TRBD1	TRBJ1-1	TRBV30
CAPGGGRAFF	TGTGCCCCGGGGGGGGGTAGGGCTTTCTTT	-	TRBJ1-1	TRBV10-3
CASSVYTSGEHTQYF	TGTGCCAGCAGCGTTTATACTAGCGGGGAACATACGCAGTATTTT	TRBD2	TRBJ2-3	TRBV9
CASSHIFKPTVNQPQHF	TGCGCCAGCAGCCACATCTTTAAACCCACAGTGAATCAGCCCCAGCATTTT	-	TRBJ1-5	TRBV4-1
CASSMAGQGYYEQYF	TGTGCCAGTAGTATGGCGGGACAGGGATACTACGAGCAGTACTTC	TRBD1	TRBJ2-7	TRBV19
CASSHTNYEQYF	TGTGCCAGCAGCCACACTAATTACGAGCAGTACTTC	-	TRBJ2-7	TRBV6-6
CASTRTGTLSNQPQHF	TGTGCCAGCACTAGGACAGGGACTTTGAGCAATCAGCCCCAGCATTTT	TRBD1	TRBJ1-5	TRBV28
CASKEGTANTGELFF	TGTGCCAGCAAGGAAGGGACAGCGAACACCGGGGAGCTGTTTTTT	TRBD1	TRBJ2-2	TRBV6-6
CASSPSGLWDGYTF	TGTGCCAGCAGTCCCTCAGGGTTATGGGATGGCTACACCTTC	-	TRBJ1-2	TRBV6-6
CASSGSKGGRTEAFF	TGTGCCAGCAGCGGTTCCAAGGGGGGGCGAACTGAAGCTTTCTTT	-	TRBJ1-1	TRBV9